This TCR beta chain is from a study of cytomegalovirus exposure and HLA in healthy donors. This CDR3 spans 15 amino acids. V lost 1 base and J lost 4; bases outside the gene matches: 2. Per germline, CDR1 LGHNT and CDR2 FRNRAP. Amplification used 60 Vbeta primers and 13 Jbeta primers. Sequencing was performed with immunoSEQ multiplex PCR; in TCRdb, only in-frame clones are kept and a portion is missing. The table has fewer than 110,000 clones, about 75% seen once. This TCR was sampled from a man aged 45-65 years in good health and CMV-seronegative. The gene calls are TRBV12-5 and TRBJ2-3, with 10 bases that match TRBD1. The sequenced sample consisted of PBMCs. The CDR3 DNA sequence: TGTGCTAGTGGTTTGGGGACAGGGGGTTCAGATACGCAGTATTTT. The encoded protein is CASGLGTGGSDTQYF.